This is a list of T cell receptor beta chains from one sample in a study of blood T cell repertoires in COVID-19. Sequencing used immunoSEQ multiplex PCR; TCRdb keeps in-frame clones, though not all of them. The sample includes more than 200,000 clones, roughly 87% of them seen just once. Sequenced sample: peripheral blood. The receptors stem from a man aged 18 to 35 with active or convalescent COVID-19. Each CDR3 is given without its conserved first and last residue. Each record gives: J gene, V gene, CDR3 protein.

J: TRBJ1-2
V: TRBV10-3
CDR3: AISPTGGQDGYT

J: TRBJ1-2
V: TRBV6-2/TRBV6-3
CDR3: ASSQGAKYYGYT

J: TRBJ2-3
V: TRBV9
CDR3: ASSVGGITDTQY

J: TRBJ2-5
V: TRBV5-4
CDR3: ASSYQWGQQETQY

J: TRBJ1-5
V: TRBV25-1
CDR3: ASSEGGQGNQPQH

J: TRBJ1-1
V: TRBV7-2
CDR3: ASRPQPNTEAF

J: TRBJ2-2
V: TRBV7-2
CDR3: ASSFGLAGGRTGELF

J: TRBJ2-1
V: TRBV12-5
CDR3: ASGLVGSGGTHSYNEQF

J: TRBJ2-7
V: TRBV19
CDR3: ASSRTGSSYEQY

J: TRBJ1-2
V: TRBV30
CDR3: AWSVDRGYGYT

J: TRBJ1-4
V: TRBV9
CDR3: ASSPEDRGHEKLF

J: TRBJ1-5
V: TRBV6-5
CDR3: ASYTGYNQPQH

J: TRBJ2-1
V: TRBV12-3/TRBV12-4
CDR3: ASSLREDTEQF

J: TRBJ1-2
V: TRBV4-2
CDR3: ASSQHDRFYGYT

J: TRBJ2-1
V: TRBV10-2
CDR3: ASSGSGGAYEQF

J: TRBJ2-4
V: TRBV18
CDR3: ASSLLQGPIAKNIQY

J: TRBJ1-1
V: TRBV12-3/TRBV12-4
CDR3: ASSTGQVYEAF

J: TRBJ2-3
V: TRBV6-4
CDR3: ASSIYTDTQY

J: TRBJ1-5
V: TRBV28
CDR3: ASRPPGENQPQH

J: TRBJ2-7
V: TRBV10-3
CDR3: AISRLAGKTYEQY

J: TRBJ2-3
V: TRBV5-1
CDR3: ASSIGQGSTDTQY

J: TRBJ1-5
V: TRBV6-2/TRBV6-3
CDR3: ASSYPGNQPQH

J: TRBJ1-1
V: TRBV27
CDR3: ASSLSGGAGTEAF

J: TRBJ1-5
V: TRBV27
CDR3: ASSLSIGVYGNQPQH

J: TRBJ2-3
V: TRBV7-3
CDR3: ASSLEASGSPDTQY

J: TRBJ1-2
V: TRBV10-2
CDR3: ASSERGGSNGYT

J: TRBJ1-6
V: TRBV5-1
CDR3: ASSNGQGGSYNSPLH

J: TRBJ2-1
V: TRBV28
CDR3: ASSPIVGGYNEQF

J: TRBJ1-1
V: TRBV7-3
CDR3: ASSQNGVDTEAF

J: TRBJ2-5
V: TRBV12-2
CDR3: ASRLVQRGGGETQY

J: TRBJ2-5
V: TRBV25-1
CDR3: ASSNVRTGGETQY

J: TRBJ2-2
V: TRBV5-4
CDR3: ASSSPSGELF

J: TRBJ2-6
V: TRBV19
CDR3: ASSPRGGRSGANVLT

J: TRBJ2-1
V: TRBV28
CDR3: ASSHIPSGREQF

J: TRBJ2-1
V: TRBV27
CDR3: ASAPRREDYNEQF

J: TRBJ1-2
V: TRBV20-1
CDR3: SASAGNSFAGYT

J: TRBJ1-3
V: TRBV28
CDR3: ASSLGRVDTIY

J: TRBJ2-1
V: TRBV3-1/TRBV3-2
CDR3: ASSQGSLAGGPGNEQF

J: TRBJ2-7
V: TRBV5-1
CDR3: ASSGGLAKFNEQY

J: TRBJ2-1
V: TRBV7-2
CDR3: ASSLRGLNNEQF

J: TRBJ2-5
V: TRBV11-2
CDR3: ASSLLLGLGRRETQY

J: TRBJ1-1
V: TRBV30
CDR3: AWTRQGNTEAF

J: TRBJ2-7
V: TRBV5-1
CDR3: ASSARSSGGSYEQY

J: TRBJ1-5
V: TRBV7-2
CDR3: ASSLVLGTGGNQPQH

J: TRBJ1-1
V: TRBV6-6
CDR3: ASSYSSRADRGAF

J: TRBJ2-3
V: TRBV11-2
CDR3: ASSLRGGLAGGLGTQY

J: TRBJ2-3
V: TRBV25-1
CDR3: ASSLRGSTDTQY

J: TRBJ2-5
V: TRBV13
CDR3: ASSSGQQETQY

J: TRBJ1-1
V: TRBV5-1
CDR3: ASSSGTGGASTEAF

J: TRBJ1-3
V: TRBV7-2
CDR3: ASSASLGGVGGNTIY

J: TRBJ1-6
V: TRBV5-1
CDR3: ASSSGQPDNSPLH

J: TRBJ2-5
V: TRBV2
CDR3: ASRGDFQETQY

J: TRBJ1-1
V: TRBV2
CDR3: ASRPRALEAF

J: TRBJ1-3
V: TRBV30
CDR3: AWSETGGNTIY

J: TRBJ1-2
V: TRBV30
CDR3: AWTGAGEPHGYT

J: TRBJ2-1
V: TRBV11-3
CDR3: ASSLVHRAGGEQF

J: TRBJ2-7
V: TRBV27
CDR3: ASSMGSGGRGLEQY